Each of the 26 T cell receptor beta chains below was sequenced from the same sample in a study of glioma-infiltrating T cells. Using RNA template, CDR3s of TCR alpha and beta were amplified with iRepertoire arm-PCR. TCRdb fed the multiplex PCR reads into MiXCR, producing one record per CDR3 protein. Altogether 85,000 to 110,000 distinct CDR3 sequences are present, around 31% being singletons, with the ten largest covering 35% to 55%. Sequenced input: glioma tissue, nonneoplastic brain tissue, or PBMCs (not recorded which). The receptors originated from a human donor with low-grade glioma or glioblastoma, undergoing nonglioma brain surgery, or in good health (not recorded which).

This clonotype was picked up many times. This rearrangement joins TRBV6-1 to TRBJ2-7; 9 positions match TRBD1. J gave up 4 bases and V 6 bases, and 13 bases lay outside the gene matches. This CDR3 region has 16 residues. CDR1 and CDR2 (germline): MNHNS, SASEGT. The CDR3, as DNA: TGTGCCAGCAGATTGTTGACCGGGACAGGGTGGTACGAGCAGTACTTC. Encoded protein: CASRLLTGTGWYEQYF.

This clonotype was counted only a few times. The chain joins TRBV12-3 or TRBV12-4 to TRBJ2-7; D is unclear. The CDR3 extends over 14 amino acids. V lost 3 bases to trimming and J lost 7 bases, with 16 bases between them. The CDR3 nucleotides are TGTGCCAGCAGTTTGCGGACCTTTCTCGAGGAGCAGTACTTC. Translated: CASSLRTFLEEQYF.

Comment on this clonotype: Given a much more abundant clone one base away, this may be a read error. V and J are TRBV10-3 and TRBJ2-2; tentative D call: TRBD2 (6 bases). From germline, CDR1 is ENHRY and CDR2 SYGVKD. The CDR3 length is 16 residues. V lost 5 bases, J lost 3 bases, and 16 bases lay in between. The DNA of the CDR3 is TGTGCCATCAGTTGGCAGGGAGGAGGGGACACCGGGGAGCTGTTTTTT. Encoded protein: CAISWQGGGDTGELFF.

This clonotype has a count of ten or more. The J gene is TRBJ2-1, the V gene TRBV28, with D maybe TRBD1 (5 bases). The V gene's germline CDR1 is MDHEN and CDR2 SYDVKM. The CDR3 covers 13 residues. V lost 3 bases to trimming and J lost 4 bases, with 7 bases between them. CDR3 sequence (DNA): TGTGCCAGCAGTTTCAGGGAATACAATGAGCAGTTCTTC. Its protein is CASSFREYNEQFF.

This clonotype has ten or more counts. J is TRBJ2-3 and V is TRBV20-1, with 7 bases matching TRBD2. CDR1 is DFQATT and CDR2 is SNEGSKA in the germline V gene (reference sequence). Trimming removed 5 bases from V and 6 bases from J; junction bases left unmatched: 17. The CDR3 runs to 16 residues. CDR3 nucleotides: TGCAGTGCTCCAAAGGGCGGGACTACCCGCGGGGATACGCAGTATTTT. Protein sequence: CSAPKGGTTRGDTQYF.

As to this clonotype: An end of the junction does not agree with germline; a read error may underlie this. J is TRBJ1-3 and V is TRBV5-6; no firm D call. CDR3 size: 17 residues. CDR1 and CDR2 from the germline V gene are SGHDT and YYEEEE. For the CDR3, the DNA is TGTGCAAGCAGCTTGGTTACGACACCAACGGCCCGAAACACCATATATTTT. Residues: CASSLVTTPTARNTIYF. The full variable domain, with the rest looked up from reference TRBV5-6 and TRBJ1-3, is DAGVTQSPTHLIKTRGQQVTLRCSPKSGHDTVSWYQQALGQGPQFIFQYYEEEERQRGNFPDRFSGHQFPNYSSELNVNALLLGDSALYLCASSLVTTPTARNTIYFGEGSWLTVV.

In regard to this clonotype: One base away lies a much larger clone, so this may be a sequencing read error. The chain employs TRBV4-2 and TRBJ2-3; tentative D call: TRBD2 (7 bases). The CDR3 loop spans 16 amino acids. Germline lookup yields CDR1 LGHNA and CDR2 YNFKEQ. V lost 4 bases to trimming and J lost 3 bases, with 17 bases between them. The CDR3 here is CASSRPSAGATDTQYF. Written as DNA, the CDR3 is TGTGCCAGCAGCCGGCCTAGCGCGGGGGCGACAGATACGCAGTATTTT.

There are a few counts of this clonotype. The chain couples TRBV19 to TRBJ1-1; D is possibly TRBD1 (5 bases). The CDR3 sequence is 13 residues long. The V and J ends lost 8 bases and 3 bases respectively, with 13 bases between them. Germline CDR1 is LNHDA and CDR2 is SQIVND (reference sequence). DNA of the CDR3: TGTGCCAGTGGTGGGGGACGGCACACTGAAGCTTTCTTT. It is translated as CASGGGRHTEAFF.

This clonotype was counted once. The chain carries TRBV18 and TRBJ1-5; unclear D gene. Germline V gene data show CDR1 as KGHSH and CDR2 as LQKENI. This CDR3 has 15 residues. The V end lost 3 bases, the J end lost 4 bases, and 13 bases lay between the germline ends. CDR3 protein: CASSPYTEPNQPQHF. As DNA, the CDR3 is TGTGCCAGCTCACCTTATACAGAGCCAAATCAGCCCCAGCATTTT.

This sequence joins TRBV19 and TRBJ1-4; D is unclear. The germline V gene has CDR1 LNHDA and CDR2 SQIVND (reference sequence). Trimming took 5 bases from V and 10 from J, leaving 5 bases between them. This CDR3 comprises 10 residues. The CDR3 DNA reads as TGTGCCAGTAGTGCTGGAAAACTGTTTTTT. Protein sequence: CASSAGKLFF.

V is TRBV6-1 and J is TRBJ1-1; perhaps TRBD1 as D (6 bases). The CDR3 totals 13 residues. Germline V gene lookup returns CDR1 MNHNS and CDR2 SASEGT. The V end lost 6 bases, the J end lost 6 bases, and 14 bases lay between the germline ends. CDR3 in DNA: TGTGCCAGCAGCCGTCAGGGGTGGGCTGAAGCTTTCTTT. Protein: CASSRQGWAEAFF.

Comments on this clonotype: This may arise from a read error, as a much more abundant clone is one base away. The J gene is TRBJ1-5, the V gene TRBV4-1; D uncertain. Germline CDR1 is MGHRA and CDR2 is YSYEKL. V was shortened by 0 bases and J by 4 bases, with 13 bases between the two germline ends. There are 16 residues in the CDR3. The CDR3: CASSQDWMVRNQPQHF. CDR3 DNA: TGCGCCAGCAGCCAAGATTGGATGGTGAGGAATCAGCCCCAGCATTTT.

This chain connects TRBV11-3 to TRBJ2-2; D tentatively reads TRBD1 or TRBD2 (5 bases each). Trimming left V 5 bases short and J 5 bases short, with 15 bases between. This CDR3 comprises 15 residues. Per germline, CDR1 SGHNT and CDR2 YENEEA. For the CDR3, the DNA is TGTGCCAGCAGCCCCAGGACACCGGGGACCGGGGAGCTGTTTTTT. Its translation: CASSPRTPGTGELFF.

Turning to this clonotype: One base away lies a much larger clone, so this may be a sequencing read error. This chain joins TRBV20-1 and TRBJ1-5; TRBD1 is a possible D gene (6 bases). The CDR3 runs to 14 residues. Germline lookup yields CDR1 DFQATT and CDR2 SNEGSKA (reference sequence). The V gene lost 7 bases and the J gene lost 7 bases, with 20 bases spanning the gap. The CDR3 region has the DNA TGCAGTGTCAGGGACGGCGGGGGCCGGCAGCCCCAGCATTTT. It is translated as CSVRDGGGRQPQHF.

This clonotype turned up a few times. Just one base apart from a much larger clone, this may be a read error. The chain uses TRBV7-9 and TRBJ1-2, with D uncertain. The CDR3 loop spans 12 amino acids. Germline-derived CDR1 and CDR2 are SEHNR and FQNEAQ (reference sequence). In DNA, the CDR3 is TGTGCCAACAGCCACCTTAACTATGGCTACACCTTC. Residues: CANSHLNYGYTF.

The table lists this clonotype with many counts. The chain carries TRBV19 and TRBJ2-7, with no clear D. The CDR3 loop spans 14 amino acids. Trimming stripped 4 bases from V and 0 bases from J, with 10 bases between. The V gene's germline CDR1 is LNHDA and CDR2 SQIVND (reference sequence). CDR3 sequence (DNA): TGTGCCAGTAGTAGAAGTAGAAGCTCCTACGAGCAGTACTTC. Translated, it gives CASSRSRSSYEQYF.

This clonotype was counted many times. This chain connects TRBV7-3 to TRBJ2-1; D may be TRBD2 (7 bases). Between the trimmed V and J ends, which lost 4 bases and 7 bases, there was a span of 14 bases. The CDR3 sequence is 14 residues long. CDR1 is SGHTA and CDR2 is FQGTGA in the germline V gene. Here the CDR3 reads CASSSGGAVNEQFF. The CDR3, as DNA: TGTGCCAGCAGCTCTGGGGGGGCCGTAAATGAGCAGTTCTTC.

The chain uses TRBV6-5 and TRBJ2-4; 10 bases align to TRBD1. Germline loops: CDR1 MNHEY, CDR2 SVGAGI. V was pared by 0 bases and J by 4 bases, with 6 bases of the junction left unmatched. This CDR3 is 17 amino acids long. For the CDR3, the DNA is TGTGCCAGCAGTTACTCCGGGACAGGGGTACCAAAAAACATTCAGTACTTC. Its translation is CASSYSGTGVPKNIQYF.

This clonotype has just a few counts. The CDR3 sequence: CASSISQGGETQYF. CDR3 coding DNA: TGTGCCAGTAGTATCAGTCAGGGAGGAGAGACCCAGTACTTC. The V and J genes are TRBV19 and TRBJ2-5; D may be TRBD2 (6 bases). V lost 3 bases and J 4 bases, leaving 12 bases between the germline ends. Germline CDR1 reads LNHDA; CDR2 reads SQIVND (reference sequence). This CDR3 has 14 amino acids.

DNA of the CDR3: TGTGCCAGCAGCTCAGCGGGGGCACAATCCAATGAGCAGTTCTTC. This sequence encodes CASSSAGAQSNEQFF. This sequence joins TRBV28 and TRBJ2-1, with 8 bases identical to TRBD2. The V segment lost 6 bases and the J segment 6 bases; nucleotides outside the gene matches: 10. Germline V gene data show CDR1 as MDHEN and CDR2 as SYDVKM. This CDR3 has 15 residues.

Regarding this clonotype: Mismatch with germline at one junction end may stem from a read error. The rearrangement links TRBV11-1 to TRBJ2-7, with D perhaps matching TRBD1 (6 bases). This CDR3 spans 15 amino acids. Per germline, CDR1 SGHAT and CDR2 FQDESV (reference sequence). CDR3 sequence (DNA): TGTGCCAGCAGCCAATCCGGGACACCTACCTACGAGCAGTGCTTC. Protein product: CASSQSGTPTYEQCF.

The DNA for the CDR3 is TGTGCCAGCAGGCCGCCGGGAGTCCTCAACGAGCAGTACTTC. Protein: CASRPPGVLNEQYF. This chain connects TRBV28 to TRBJ2-7, with D maybe TRBD2 (6 bases). This CDR3 has 14 residues. Germline CDR1 MDHEN, CDR2 SYDVKM. Trimming stripped 6 bases from V and 5 bases from J, with 17 bases between.

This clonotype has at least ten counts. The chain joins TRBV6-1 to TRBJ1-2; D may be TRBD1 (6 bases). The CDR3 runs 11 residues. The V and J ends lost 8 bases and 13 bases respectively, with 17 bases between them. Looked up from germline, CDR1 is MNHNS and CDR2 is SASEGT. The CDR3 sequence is CASSRGSEFTF. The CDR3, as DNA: TGTGCCAGCTCTAGGGGGAGCGAGTTCACCTTC.

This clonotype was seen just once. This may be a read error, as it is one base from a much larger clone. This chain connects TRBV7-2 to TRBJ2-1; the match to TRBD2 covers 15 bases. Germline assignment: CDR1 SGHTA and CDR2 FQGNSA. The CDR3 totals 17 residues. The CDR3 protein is CASSPRTSGGAYNKQFF. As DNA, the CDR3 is TGTGCCAGCAGCCCACGGACTAGCGGGGGGGCCTACAATAAGCAGTTCTTC. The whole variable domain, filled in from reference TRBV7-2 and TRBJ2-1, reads GAGVSQSPSNKVTEKGKDVELRCDPISGHTALYWYRQSLGQGLEFLIYFQGNSAPDKSGLPSDRFSAERTGGSVSTLTIQRTQQEDSAVYLCASSPRTSGGAYNKQFFGPGTRLTVL.

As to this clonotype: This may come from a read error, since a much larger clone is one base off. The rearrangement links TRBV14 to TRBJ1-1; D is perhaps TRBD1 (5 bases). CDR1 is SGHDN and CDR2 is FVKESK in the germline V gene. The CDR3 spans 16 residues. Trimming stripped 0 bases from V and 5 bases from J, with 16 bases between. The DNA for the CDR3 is TGTGCCAGCAGCCAAGATGCCACAGGATATGAAACTGAAGCTTTCTTT. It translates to CASSQDATGYETEAFF.

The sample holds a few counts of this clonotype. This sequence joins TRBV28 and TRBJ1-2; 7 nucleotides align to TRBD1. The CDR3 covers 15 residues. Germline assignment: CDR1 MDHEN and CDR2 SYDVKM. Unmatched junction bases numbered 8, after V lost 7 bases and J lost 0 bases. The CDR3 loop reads CASTGTAPANYGYTF. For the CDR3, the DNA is TGTGCCAGCACCGGGACAGCCCCAGCTAACTATGGCTACACCTTC.